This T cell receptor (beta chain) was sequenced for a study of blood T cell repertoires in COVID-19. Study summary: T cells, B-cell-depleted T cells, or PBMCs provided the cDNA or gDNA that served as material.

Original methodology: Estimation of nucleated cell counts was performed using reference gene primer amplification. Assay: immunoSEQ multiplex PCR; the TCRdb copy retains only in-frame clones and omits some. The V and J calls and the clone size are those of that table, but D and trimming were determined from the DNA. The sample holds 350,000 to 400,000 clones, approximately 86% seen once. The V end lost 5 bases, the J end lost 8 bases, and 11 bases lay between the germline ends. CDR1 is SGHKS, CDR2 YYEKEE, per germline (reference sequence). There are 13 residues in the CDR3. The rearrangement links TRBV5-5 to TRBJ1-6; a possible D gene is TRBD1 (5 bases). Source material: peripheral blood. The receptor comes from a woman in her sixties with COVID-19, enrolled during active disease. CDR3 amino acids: CASSLDSDSPLHF. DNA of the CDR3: TGTGCCAGCAGTCTCGACAGCGATTCACCCCTCCACTTT.